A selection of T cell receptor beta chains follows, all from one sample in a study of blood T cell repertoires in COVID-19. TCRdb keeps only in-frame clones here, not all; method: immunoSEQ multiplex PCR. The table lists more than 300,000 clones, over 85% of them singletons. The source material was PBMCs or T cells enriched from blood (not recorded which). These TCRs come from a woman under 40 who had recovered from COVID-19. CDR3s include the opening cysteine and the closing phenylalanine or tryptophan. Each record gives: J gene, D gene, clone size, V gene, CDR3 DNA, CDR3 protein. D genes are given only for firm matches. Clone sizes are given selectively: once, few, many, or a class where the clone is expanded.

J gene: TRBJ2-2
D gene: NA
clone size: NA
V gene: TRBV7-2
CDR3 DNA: TGTGCCAGCAGCTTAGCGCATAGCACCGGGGAGCTGTTTTTT
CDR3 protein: CASSLAHSTGELFF

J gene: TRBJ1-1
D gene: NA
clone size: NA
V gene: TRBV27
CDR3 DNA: TGTGCCAGCAGTTTATTTAGGGGCGGAACTGAAGCTTTCTTT
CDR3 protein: CASSLFRGGTEAFF

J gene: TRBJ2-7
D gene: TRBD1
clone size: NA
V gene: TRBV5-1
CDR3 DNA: TGCGCCAGCAGCTCGACAGGGGCCTACGAGCAGTACTTC
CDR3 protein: CASSSTGAYEQYF

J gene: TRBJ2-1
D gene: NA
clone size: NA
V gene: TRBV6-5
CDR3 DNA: TGTGCCAGCAGTTACTCGGGCGTCTTTTTTACAAACGAGCAGTTCTTC
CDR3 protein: CASSYSGVFFTNEQFF

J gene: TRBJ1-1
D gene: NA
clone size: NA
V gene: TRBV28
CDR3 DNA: TGTGCCAGCAGTTTAACAGGGAACACTGAAGCTTTCTTT
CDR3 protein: CASSLTGNTEAFF

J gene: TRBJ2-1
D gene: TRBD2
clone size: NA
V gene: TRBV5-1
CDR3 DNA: TGCGCCAGCAGCTTCGATTCGGGCGGGAGCTCCTACAATGAGCAGTTCTTC
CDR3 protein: CASSFDSGGSSYNEQFF

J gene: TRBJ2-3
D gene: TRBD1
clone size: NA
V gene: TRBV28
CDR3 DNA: TGTGCCAGCAGTTTATGGGGGACAGAGGAAGATACGCAGTATTTT
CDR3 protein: CASSLWGTEEDTQYF

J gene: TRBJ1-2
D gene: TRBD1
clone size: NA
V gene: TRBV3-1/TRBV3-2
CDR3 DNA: TGTGCCAGCAGCCAGGGAGACAGGGCCTATGGCTACACCTTC
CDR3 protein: CASSQGDRAYGYTF

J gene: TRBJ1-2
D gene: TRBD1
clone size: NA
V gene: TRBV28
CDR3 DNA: TGTGCCAGCAGCACAAGCCCGGGACAGGGCCATGGCTACACCTTC
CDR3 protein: CASSTSPGQGHGYTF

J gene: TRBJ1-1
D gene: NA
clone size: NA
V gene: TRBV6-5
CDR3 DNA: TGTGCCAGCAGTTACTCTGGTGGGGCGGGAACTGAAGCTTTCTTT
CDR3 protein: CASSYSGGAGTEAFF

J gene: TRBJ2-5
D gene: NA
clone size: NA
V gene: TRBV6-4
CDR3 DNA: TGTGCCAGCAGTGAATTCGGGGGTCTGGGAGAGACCCAGTACTTC
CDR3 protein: CASSEFGGLGETQYF

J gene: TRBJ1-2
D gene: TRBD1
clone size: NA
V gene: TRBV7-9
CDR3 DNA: TGTGCCAGCAGCTCTACGACAGGGGGCGGTGGCTACACCTTC
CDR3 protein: CASSSTTGGGGYTF

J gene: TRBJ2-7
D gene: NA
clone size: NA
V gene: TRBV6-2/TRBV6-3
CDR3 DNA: TGTGCCAGCAGTCTCGCAGGGTATTCCTACGAGCAGTACTTC
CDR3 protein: CASSLAGYSYEQYF

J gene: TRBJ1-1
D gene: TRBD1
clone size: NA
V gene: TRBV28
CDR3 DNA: TGTGCCAGCAGTTTGGACAGGGGGAACACTGAAGCTTTCTTT
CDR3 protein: CASSLDRGNTEAFF

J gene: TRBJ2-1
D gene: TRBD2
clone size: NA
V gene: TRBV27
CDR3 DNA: TGTGCCAGCAGTTTAACCGGGACTAGCGGGAAATTGGAGCAGTTCTTC
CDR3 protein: CASSLTGTSGKLEQFF

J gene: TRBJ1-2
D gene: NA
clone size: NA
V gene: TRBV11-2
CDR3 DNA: TGTGCCAGCAGCTCCTTGTCCAGGGAGGATGGCTACACCTTC
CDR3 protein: CASSSLSREDGYTF

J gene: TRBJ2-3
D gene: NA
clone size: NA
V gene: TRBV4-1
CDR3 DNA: TGCGCCAGCAGGGCCGGGTCCGAGCTTTTCACAGATACGCAGTATTTT
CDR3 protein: CASRAGSELFTDTQYF

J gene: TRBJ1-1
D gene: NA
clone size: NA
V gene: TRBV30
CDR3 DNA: TGTGCCTGCAGGGTCCTAATAACGGCTGAAGCTTTCTTT
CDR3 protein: CACRVLITAEAFF

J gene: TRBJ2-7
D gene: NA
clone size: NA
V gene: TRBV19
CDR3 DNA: TGTGCCAGTAGTCCCGGACTAAACTACGAGCAGTACTTC
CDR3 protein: CASSPGLNYEQYF

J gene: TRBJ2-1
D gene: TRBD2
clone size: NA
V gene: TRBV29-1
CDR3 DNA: TGCAGCGTTGTCGAGCGGGAGGGCTACAATGAGCAGTTCTTC
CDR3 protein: CSVVEREGYNEQFF

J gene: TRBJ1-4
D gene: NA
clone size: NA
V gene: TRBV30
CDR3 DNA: TGTGCCTGGAGTGTCAGTTCGGGGGTTAATGAAAAACTGTTTTTT
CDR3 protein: CAWSVSSGVNEKLFF

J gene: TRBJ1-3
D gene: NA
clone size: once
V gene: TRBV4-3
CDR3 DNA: TGCGCCAGCAGCCAAGACAGTCGAAACACCATATATTTT
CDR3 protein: CASSQDSRNTIYF

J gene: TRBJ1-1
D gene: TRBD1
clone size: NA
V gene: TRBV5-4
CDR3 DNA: TGTGCCAGCAGTCTACAGGGGGCAGGAACTGAAGCTTTCTTT
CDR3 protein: CASSLQGAGTEAFF

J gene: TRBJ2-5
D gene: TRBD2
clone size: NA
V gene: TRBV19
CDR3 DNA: TGTGCCAGTAGTAAGCGGGGGTCGGAGACCCAGTACTTC
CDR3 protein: CASSKRGSETQYF

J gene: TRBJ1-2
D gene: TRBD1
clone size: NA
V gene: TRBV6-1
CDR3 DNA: TGTGCCAGCAGTGAGGGACAGGTATATGGCTACACCTTC
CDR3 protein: CASSEGQVYGYTF

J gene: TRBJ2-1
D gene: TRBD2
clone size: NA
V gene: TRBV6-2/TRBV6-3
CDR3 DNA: TGTGCCAGCAGTTACGGGTTCGTAGCGGGAGGCAAGGACGGGGGGGATGAGCAGTTCTTC
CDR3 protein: CASSYGFVAGGKDGGDEQFF

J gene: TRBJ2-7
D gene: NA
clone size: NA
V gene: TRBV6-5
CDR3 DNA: TGTGCCAGCAGTCGTACCGGACACGCCTACGAGCAGTACTTC
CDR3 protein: CASSRTGHAYEQYF

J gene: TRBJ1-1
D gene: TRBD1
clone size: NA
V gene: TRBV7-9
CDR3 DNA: TGTGCCAGCAGCTTAGGACAGGGGCGGGAAGCTTTCTTT
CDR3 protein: CASSLGQGREAFF

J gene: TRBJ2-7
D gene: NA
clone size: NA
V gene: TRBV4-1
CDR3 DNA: TGCGCCAGCAGCCAAGAGGGCAGGGTGGGCTACGAGCAGTACTTC
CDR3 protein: CASSQEGRVGYEQYF

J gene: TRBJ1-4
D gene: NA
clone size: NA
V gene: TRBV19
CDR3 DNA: TGTGCCAGTAGTATGATCTGGGGGCAGTTCGCTCATGCAACTAATGAAAAACTGTTTTTT
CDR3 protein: CASSMIWGQFAHATNEKLFF

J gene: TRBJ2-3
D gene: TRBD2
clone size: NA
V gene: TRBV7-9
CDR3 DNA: TGTGCCAGCAGCACCGGGACTAGGTCGGACACAGATACGCAGTATTTT
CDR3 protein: CASSTGTRSDTDTQYF

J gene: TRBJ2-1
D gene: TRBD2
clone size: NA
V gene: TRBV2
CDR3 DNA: TGTGCCAGCAGTGAAGAGGTAGCGGGCATATATGAGCAGTTCTTC
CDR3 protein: CASSEEVAGIYEQFF

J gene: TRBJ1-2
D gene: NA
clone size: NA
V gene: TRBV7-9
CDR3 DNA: TGTGCCAGCAGCGACGACAACCGCTATGGCTACACCTTC
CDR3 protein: CASSDDNRYGYTF

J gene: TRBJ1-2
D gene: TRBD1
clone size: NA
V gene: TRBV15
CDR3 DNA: TGTGCCACCAGCAGAGATCATAGGGACAGGGTGTTTGGGATCAATGGCTACACCTTC
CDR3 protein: CATSRDHRDRVFGINGYTF

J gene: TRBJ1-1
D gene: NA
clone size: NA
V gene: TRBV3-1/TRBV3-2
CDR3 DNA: TGTGCCAGCAGCCAATCCTTCTCCCAGTCCTTCTTT
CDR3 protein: CASSQSFSQSFF

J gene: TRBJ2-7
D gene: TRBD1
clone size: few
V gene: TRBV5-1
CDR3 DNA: TGCGCCAGCAGCTTGAACAGGGGGATCTACGAGCAGTACTTC
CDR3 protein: CASSLNRGIYEQYF

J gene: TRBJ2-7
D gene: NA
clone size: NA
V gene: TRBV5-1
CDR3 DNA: TGCGCCAGCAGCTTGTTGGGGCCCTACGAGCAGTACTTC
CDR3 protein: CASSLLGPYEQYF

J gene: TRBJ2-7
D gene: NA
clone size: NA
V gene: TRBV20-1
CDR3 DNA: TGCAGTGCTGGGACAAACTACGAGCAGTACTTC
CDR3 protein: CSAGTNYEQYF

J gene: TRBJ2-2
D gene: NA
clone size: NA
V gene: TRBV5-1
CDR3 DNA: TGCGCCAGCAGCTTGGCCTTGGGACTCCTAAACACCGGGGAGCTGTTTTTT
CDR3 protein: CASSLALGLLNTGELFF

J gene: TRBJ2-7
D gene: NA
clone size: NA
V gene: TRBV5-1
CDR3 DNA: TGCGCCAGCAGCCTTAGCTCCTACGAGCAGTACTTC
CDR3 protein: CASSLSSYEQYF

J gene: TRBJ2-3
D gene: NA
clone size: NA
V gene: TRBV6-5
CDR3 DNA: TGTGCCAGCAGGATGGGAGGCACAGATACGCAGTATTTT
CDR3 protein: CASRMGGTDTQYF

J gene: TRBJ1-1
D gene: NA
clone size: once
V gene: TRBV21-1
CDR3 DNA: TGTGCCAGCAGCAAAGAACAGCAGAACACTGAAGCTTTCTTT
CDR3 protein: CASSKEQQNTEAFF

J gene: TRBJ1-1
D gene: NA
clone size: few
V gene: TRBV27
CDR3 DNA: TGTGCCATAAAGGGCCGCCGGGGCACTGAAGCTTTCTTT
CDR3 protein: CAIKGRRGTEAFF

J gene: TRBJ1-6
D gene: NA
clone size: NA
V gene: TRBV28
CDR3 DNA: TGTGCCAGCAGTCAGTTCTATAATTCACCCCTCCACTTT
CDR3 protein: CASSQFYNSPLHF

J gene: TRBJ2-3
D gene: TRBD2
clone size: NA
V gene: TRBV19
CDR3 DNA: TGTGCCAGTAGTATCGGGACTAGCGGGAGTTTCACAGATACGCAGTATTTT
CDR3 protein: CASSIGTSGSFTDTQYF

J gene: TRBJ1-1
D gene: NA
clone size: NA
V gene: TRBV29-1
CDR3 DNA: TGCAGCGCCCGGTGGAGGCTCAAGAACACTGAAGCTTTCTTT
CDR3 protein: CSARWRLKNTEAFF

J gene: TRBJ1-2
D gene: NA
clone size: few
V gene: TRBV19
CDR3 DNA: TGTGCCACCTCTAGTGCGTATGCGCTTGGCTACACCTTC
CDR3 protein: CATSSAYALGYTF

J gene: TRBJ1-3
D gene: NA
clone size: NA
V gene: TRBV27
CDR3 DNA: TGTGCCAGCAGTCGAGGCCATTATGGAAACACCATATATTTT
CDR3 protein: CASSRGHYGNTIYF

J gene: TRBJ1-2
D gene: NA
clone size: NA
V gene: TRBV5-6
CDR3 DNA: TGTGCCAGCAGCCCCGATACCGCAGTCTATGGCTACACCTTC
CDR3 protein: CASSPDTAVYGYTF

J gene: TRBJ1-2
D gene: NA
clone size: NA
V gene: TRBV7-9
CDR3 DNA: TGTGCCAGCACCTCGGGTGTAGGGGAATATGGCTACACCTTC
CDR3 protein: CASTSGVGEYGYTF

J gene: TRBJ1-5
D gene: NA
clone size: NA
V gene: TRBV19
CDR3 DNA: TGTGCCAGTAGTATGTTTACACCTAGCAATCAGCCCCAGCATTTT
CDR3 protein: CASSMFTPSNQPQHF

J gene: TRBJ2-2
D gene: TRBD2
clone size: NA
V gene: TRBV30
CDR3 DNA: TGTGCCTGGAGTGTACGGCGGGAGAGGGGCACCGGGGAGCTGTTTTTT
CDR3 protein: CAWSVRRERGTGELFF

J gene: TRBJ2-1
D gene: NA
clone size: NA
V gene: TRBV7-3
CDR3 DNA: TGTGCCAGCAGCCAGGAAGGTGAGCAGTTCTTC
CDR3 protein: CASSQEGEQFF

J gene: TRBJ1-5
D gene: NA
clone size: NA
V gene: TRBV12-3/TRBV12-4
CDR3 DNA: TGTGCCAGCAGTCGCAGGAATCAGCCCCAGCATTTT
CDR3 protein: CASSRRNQPQHF

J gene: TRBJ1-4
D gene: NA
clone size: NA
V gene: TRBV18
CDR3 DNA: TGTGCCAGCTCACCGACTTCGGGAGGCCCTAATGAAAAACTGTTTTTT
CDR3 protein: CASSPTSGGPNEKLFF

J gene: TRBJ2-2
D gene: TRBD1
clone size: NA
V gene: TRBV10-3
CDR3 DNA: TGTGCCATCAGTGTTGGGACAGGGGTGATCCCGACCGGGGAGCTGTTTTTT
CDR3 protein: CAISVGTGVIPTGELFF